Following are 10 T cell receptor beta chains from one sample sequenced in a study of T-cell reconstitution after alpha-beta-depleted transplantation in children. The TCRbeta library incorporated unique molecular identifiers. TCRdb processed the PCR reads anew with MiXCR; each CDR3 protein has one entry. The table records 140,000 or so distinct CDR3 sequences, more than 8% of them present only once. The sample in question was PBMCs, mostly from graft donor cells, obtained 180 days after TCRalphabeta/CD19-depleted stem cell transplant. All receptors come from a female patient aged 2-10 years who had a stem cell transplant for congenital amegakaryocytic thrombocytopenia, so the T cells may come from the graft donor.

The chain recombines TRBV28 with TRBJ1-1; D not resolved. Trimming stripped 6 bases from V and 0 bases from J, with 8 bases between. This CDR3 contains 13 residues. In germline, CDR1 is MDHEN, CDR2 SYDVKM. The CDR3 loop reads CASRPPMNTEAFF. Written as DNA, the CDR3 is TGTGCCAGCAGACCACCGATGAACACTGAAGCTTTCTTT.

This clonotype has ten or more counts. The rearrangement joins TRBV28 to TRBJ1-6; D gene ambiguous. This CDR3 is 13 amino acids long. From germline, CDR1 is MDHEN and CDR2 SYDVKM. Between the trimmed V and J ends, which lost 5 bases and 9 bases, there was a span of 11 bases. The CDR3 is CASSTGPRSPLHF. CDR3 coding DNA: TGTGCCAGCAGTACCGGACCCCGTTCACCCCTCCACTTT. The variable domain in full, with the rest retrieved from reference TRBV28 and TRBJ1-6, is DVKVTQSSRYLVKRTGEKVFLECVQDMDHENMFWYRQDPGLGLRLIYFSYDVKMKEKGDIPEGYSVSREKKERFSLILESASTNQTSMYLCASSTGPRSPLHFGNGTRLTVT.

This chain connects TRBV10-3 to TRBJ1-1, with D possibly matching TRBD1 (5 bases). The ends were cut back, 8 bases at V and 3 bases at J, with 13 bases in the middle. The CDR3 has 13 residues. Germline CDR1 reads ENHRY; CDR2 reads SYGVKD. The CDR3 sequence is CAIVRERDTEAFF. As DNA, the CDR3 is TGTGCCATCGTCAGGGAAAGGGACACTGAAGCTTTCTTT.

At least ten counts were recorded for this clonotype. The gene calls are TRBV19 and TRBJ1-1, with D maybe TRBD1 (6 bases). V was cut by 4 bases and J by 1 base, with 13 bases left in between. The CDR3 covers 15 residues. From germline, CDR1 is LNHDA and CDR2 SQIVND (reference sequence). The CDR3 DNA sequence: TGTGCCAGTAGTACCCGACAGGACTGGAACACTGAAGCTTTCTTT. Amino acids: CASSTRQDWNTEAFF.

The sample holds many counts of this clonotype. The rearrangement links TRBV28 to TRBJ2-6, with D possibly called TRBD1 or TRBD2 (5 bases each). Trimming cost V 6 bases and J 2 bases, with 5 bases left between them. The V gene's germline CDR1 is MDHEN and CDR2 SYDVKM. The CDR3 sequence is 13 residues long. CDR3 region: CASRGAGANVLTF. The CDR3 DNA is TGTGCCAGCAGGGGGGCTGGGGCCAACGTCCTGACTTTC.

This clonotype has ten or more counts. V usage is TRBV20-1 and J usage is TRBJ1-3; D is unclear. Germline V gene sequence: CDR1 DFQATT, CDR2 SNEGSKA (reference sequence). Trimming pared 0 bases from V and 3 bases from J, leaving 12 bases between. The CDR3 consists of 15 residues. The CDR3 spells CSARDRVGRGNTIYF. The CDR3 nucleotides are TGCAGTGCTAGAGATCGGGTAGGACGTGGAAACACCATATATTTT.

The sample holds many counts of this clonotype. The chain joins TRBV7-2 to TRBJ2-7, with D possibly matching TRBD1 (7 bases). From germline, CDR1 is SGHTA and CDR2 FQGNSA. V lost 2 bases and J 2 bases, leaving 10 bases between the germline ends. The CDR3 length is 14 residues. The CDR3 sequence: CASSLLRGAYEQYF. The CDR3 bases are TGTGCCAGCAGCTTACTCAGGGGGGCCTACGAGCAGTACTTC. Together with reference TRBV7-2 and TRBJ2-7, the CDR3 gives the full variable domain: GAGVSQSPSNKVTEKGKDVELRCDPISGHTALYWYRQSLGQGLEFLIYFQGNSAPDKSGLPSDRFSAERTGGSVSTLTIQRTQQEDSAVYLCASSLLRGAYEQYFGPGTRLTVT.

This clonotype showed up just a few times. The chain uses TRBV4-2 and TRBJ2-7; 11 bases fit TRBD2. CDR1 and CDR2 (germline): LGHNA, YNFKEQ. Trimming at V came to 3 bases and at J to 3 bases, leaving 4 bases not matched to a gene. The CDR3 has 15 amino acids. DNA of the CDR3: TGTGCCAGCAGCCACACGACTAGCGGGATCTACGAGCAGTACTTC. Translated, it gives CASSHTTSGIYEQYF.

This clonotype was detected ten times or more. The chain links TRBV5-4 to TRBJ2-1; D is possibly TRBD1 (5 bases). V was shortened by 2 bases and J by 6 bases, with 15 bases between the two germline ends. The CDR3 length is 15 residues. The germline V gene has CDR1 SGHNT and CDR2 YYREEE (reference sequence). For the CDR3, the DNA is TGTGCCAGCAGCTTCAGGCTCCGTACAGGCAATGAGCAGTTCTTC. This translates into CASSFRLRTGNEQFF.

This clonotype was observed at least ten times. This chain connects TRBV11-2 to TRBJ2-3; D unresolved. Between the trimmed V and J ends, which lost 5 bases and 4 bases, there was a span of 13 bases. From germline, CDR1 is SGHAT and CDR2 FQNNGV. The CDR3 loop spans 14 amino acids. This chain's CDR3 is CASSPLYFADTQYF. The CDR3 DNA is TGTGCCAGCAGCCCCCTATATTTTGCAGATACGCAGTATTTT. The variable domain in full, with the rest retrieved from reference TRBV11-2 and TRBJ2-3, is EAGVAQSPRYKIIEKRQSVAFWCNPISGHATLYWYQQILGQGPKLLIQFQNNGVVDDSQLPKDRFSAERLKGVDSTLKIQPAKLEDSAVYLCASSPLYFADTQYFGPGTRLTVL.